These 5 T cell receptor beta chains were sequenced from one sample in a study of beta chain features in type 1 diabetes. Sequenced material consisted of expressed TCRB transcripts (all of the isolated RNA was reverse transcribed). The method was immunoSEQ multiplex PCR; TCRdb's version includes in-frame clones alone and lacks a portion of them. The sample has some 230,000 clones; over 9.5% are singletons. Material for sequencing was naive CD4+ T cells from blood. The receptor set was obtained from a woman aged 18-29 years in good health.

This clone was observed a handful of times. The chain is built from TRBV30 and TRBJ2-5, with a tentative D call TRBD1 (6 bases). The V and J ends lost 5 bases and 7 bases respectively, with 20 bases between them. The CDR3 consists of 14 residues. Germline lookup yields CDR1 GTSNPN and CDR2 SVGIG (reference sequence). For the CDR3, the DNA is TGTGCCTGGTCCCCCGCCAGGGGAAGGGGGACCCAGTACTTC. It translates to CAWSPARGRGTQYF.

This clone was counted only a few times. The V call is TRBV15, the J call TRBJ2-1, with TRBD2 identical over 13 bases. The CDR3 is 18 residues long. Germline CDR1 and CDR2: LNHNV and YYDKDF (reference sequence). J lost 4 bases, V lost 0 bases, and 6 bases had no gene match. CDR3 sequence reads: CATSRDPPGLAGYNEQFF. The CDR3 DNA sequence: TGTGCCACCAGCAGAGATCCACCGGGACTAGCGGGGTACAATGAGCAGTTCTTC.

The chain employs TRBV5-1 and TRBJ2-5; D call uncertain. The CDR3 is made up of 14 amino acids. CDR1 and CDR2 (germline): SGHRS, YFSETQ. Trimming cost V 4 bases and J 1 base, with 11 bases left between them. The DNA for the CDR3 is TGCGCCAGCAGCCCGACTGGTGCCCAAGAGACCCAGTACTTC. Translation: CASSPTGAQETQYF. Combining the CDR3 with reference TRBV5-1 and TRBJ2-5 gives the whole variable domain KAGVTQTPRYLIKTRGQQVTLSCSPISGHRSVSWYQQTPGQGLQFLFEYFSETQRNKGNFPGRFSGRQFSNSRSEMNVSTLELGDSALYLCASSPTGAQETQYFGPGTRLLVL.

This chain joins TRBV6-5 and TRBJ2-5, with D possibly matching TRBD1 (6 bases). CDR3 length: 14 residues. Germline CDR1 MNHEY, CDR2 SVGAGI. The V and J ends lost 6 bases and 5 bases respectively, with 16 bases between them. The CDR3 DNA follows: TGTGCCAGCAGGGCCACAGGGTCGGGGGAGACCCAGTACTTC. Its protein product is CASRATGSGETQYF.

This clone occurred a few times. The CDR3 is CASSQLQQGPGNTIYF. As DNA, the CDR3 is TGTGCCAGCAGCCAACTTCAACAGGGCCCTGGAAACACCATATATTTT. This chain links TRBV14 with TRBJ1-3; possible D gene TRBD1, 6 bases. Per germline, CDR1 SGHDN and CDR2 FVKESK. V shed 2 bases and J shed 2 bases, with 13 bases lying between them. There are 16 residues in the CDR3. Complete variable domain (other parts from reference TRBV14 and TRBJ1-3): EAGVTQFPSHSVIEKGQTVTLRCDPISGHDNLYWYRRVMGKEIKFLLHFVKESKQDESGMPNNRFLAERTGGTYSTLKVQPAELEDSGVYFCASSQLQQGPGNTIYFGEGSWLTVV.